This T cell receptor beta chain was captured in a study of blood T cell repertoires in COVID-19. V gave up 2 bases and J gave up 10 bases; unmatched junction bases: 4. Germline CDR1 is MNHEY and CDR2 is SVGEGT. The CDR3 runs 15 residues. Method: immunoSEQ multiplex PCR; TCRdb's copy keeps in-frame clones and lacks some. The table has some 20,000 clones, 80% to 90% seen once. Sequenced: peripheral blood. V gene TRBV6-2 or TRBV6-3 combines with J gene TRBJ2-3, with TRBD2 identical over 15 bases. The TCR originated in a woman aged 60 to 75 with active COVID-19. The CDR3 region has the DNA TGTGCCAGCAGTTACCGGACTAGCGGGGGGGCTGCGCAGTATTTT. Translation gives CASSYRTSGGAAQYF.